The entry below gives a single T cell receptor beta chain sequence along with its context. This sample is drawn from a study of blood T cell repertoires in COVID-19. Study-wide background: The United States, Italy and Spain provided the acute and convalescent COVID-19 samples.

The repertoire was sequenced with immunoSEQ multiplex PCR; TCRdb's copy has only in-frame clones and lacks some. The sample has more than 200,000 clones, 75% to 90% seen once; the top ten hold approximately 3.7%. Germline CDR1 SGHDT, CDR2 YYEEEE. CDR3 length equals 14 residues. V was cut by 1 base and J by 6 bases, with 11 bases left in between. All enrollees were roughly 18 to 89 years old and from 20 to 25 US areas. Within the 2 weeks before study entry, each person in the exposed group met a COVID-19 case. The sequenced sample was PBMCs or T cells enriched from blood (not recorded which). This sequence joins TRBV5-6 and TRBJ1-5, with a tentative D call TRBD1 (5 bases). The receptor's source is a woman younger than 45 who had been exposed to COVID-19. CDR3 coding DNA: TGTGCCAGCAGCTTGCAGGGTTGGAGTCAGCCCCAGCATTTT. It translates to CASSLQGWSQPQHF.